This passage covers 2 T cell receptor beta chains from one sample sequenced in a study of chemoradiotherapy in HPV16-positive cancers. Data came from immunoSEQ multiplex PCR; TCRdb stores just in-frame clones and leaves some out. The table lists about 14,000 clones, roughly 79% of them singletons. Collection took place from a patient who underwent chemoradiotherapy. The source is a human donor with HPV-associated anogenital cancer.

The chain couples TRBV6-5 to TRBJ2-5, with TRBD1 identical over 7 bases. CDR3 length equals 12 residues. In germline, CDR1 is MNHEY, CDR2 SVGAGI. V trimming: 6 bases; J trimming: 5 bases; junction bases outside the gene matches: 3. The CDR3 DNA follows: TGTGCCAGCAGGGGGACAGCCGAGACCCAGTACTTC. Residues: CASRGTAETQYF.

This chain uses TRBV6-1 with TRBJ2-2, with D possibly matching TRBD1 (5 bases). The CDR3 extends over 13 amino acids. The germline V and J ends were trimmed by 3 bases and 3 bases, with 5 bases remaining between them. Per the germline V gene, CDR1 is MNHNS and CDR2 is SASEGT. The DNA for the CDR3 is TGTGCCAGCAGTGACAGGGACACCGGGGAGCTGTTTTTT. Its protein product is CASSDRDTGELFF.